This passage covers 18 T cell receptor beta chains from one sample sequenced in a study of glioma-infiltrating T cells. Using RNA template, CDR3s of TCR alpha and beta were amplified with iRepertoire arm-PCR. TCRdb reanalysed the multiplex PCR reads using MiXCR and keeps one entry per CDR3 protein. The sample yields roughly 100,000 distinct CDR3 sequences, 29% seen once. Source material: glioma tissue, nonneoplastic brain tissue, or PBMCs (not recorded which). The receptors shown here come from a human donor with low-grade glioma or glioblastoma, undergoing nonglioma brain surgery, or in good health (not recorded which).

This chain connects TRBV20-1 to TRBJ1-2; TRBD1 matches 7 bases. This CDR3 is 17 amino acids long. CDR1 DFQATT and CDR2 SNEGSKA come from the germline V gene (reference sequence). Trimming cost V 4 bases and J 6 bases; bases outside gene matches: 20. The CDR3: CSAISGRLEGTEDGYTF. The CDR3, as DNA: TGCAGTGCTATCAGCGGTCGACTTGAGGGGACAGAGGATGGCTACACCTTC.

Ten or more counts support this clonotype. The rearrangement joins TRBV24-1 to TRBJ1-5; no firm D call. V dropped 1 base and J dropped 0 bases, with 6 bases sitting between them. The germline V gene encodes CDR1 KGHDR and CDR2 SFDVKD. This CDR3 region has 15 residues. The CDR3 protein is CATSDLGHSNQPQHF. Here the CDR3 DNA reads TGTGCCACCAGTGATTTAGGCCATAGCAATCAGCCCCAGCATTTT.

The J gene is TRBJ2-5, the V gene TRBV19; TRBD2 aligns across 8 bases. V lost 5 bases and J lost 5; bases outside the gene matches: 10. The CDR3 runs to 15 residues. The germline V gene has CDR1 LNHDA and CDR2 SQIVND (reference sequence). The CDR3 coding sequence is TGTGCCAGTAGTCGGTCGGGGGGGCCGATGGAGACCCAGTACTTC. Translation gives CASSRSGGPMETQYF.

Concerning this clonotype itself: Possible read error: a much larger clone is one base away. The CDR3 sequence: CSGRTDTQYF. The DNA of the CDR3 is TGCAGCGGGCGCACAGATACGCAGTATTTT. This chain links TRBV29-1 with TRBJ2-3; D gene unclear. CDR3 size: 10 residues. The V gene lost 7 bases and the J gene lost 1 base, with 3 bases spanning the gap. Germline V gene lookup returns CDR1 SQVTM and CDR2 ANQGSEA.

This clonotype has at least ten counts. This chain uses TRBV18 with TRBJ2-1; 12 bases map to TRBD2. The CDR3 extends over 15 amino acids. V was clipped by 5 bases and J by 5 bases; unmatched bases: 4. Germline V gene sequence: CDR1 KGHSH, CDR2 LQKENI. The CDR3 nucleotides are TGTGCCAGCTCAGCAACTAGCGGGGGGCACAATGAGCAGTTCTTC. Protein sequence: CASSATSGGHNEQFF.

In regard to this clonotype: This may be a read error: a much more frequent sequence differs by one nucleotide. The genes are TRBV27 and TRBJ1-2, with D maybe TRBD1 (5 bases). Germline lookup yields CDR1 MNHEY and CDR2 SMNVEV (reference sequence). V lost 0 bases and J lost 10, with 24 bases in between. This CDR3 has 17 amino acids. The CDR3 region has the DNA TGTGCCAGCAGTTTATCACCCATTGAGGGGCGCACCCTGGTCTACACCTTC. Translated: CASSLSPIEGRTLVYTF.

This clonotype was observed a few times. V and J are TRBV7-6 and TRBJ1-5; D not resolved. The CDR3 spans 14 residues. Germline lookup yields CDR1 SGHVS and CDR2 FNYEAQ. Trimming pared 1 base from V and 8 bases from J, leaving 12 bases between. The CDR3 nucleotides are TGTGCCAGCAGCTTAGTCGACGGGGAGGAGCCCCAGCATTTT. Translated, it gives CASSLVDGEEPQHF.

The chain employs TRBV2 and TRBJ2-3; no definite D call. Germline assignment: CDR1 SNHLY and CDR2 FYNNEI. CDR3 length: 12 amino acids. Between the trimmed V and J ends, which lost 7 bases and 6 bases, there was a span of 11 bases. CDR3 sequence reads: CASIPKVDTQYF. The CDR3 DNA follows: TGTGCCAGCATCCCCAAAGTTGATACGCAGTATTTT. The whole variable domain, remainder taken from reference TRBV2 and TRBJ2-3, is EPEVTQTPSHQVTQMGQEVILRCVPISNHLYFYWYRQILGQKVEFLVSFYNNEISEKSEIFDDQFSVERPDGSNFTLKIRSTKLEDSAMYFCASIPKVDTQYFGPGTRLTVL.

Only a few counts were recorded for this clonotype. The CDR3 DNA reads as TGTGCCAGCAGTTCCCCTGGGCTAGCGGGCGTAGATACGCAGTATTTT. Protein: CASSSPGLAGVDTQYF. V usage is TRBV6-1 and J usage is TRBJ2-3; TRBD2 aligns across 8 bases. The CDR3 is 16 residues long. With V trimmed by 5 bases and J by 5 bases, 12 bases remained unmatched. The germline CDR1 and CDR2 sequences are MNHNS and SASEGT.

The chain is built from TRBV4-2 and TRBJ2-7; D possibly matches TRBD1 or TRBD2 (5 bases each). This CDR3 comprises 16 residues. In germline, CDR1 is LGHNA, CDR2 YNFKEQ. V lost 0 bases to trimming and J lost 2 bases, with 14 bases between them. CDR3 sequence (DNA): TGTGCCAGCAGCCAAGATTTCGGGGCAGCGCCCTACGAGCAGTACTTC. Translation: CASSQDFGAAPYEQYF.

The V call is TRBV19, the J call TRBJ2-5; D might be TRBD1 or TRBD2, each matching 5 bases. Trimming cost V 6 bases and J 5 bases, with 16 bases left between them. The CDR3 has 14 amino acids. The germline CDR1 and CDR2 sequences are LNHDA and SQIVND (reference sequence). This CDR3 reads CASSRDGARETQYF. The CDR3 coding sequence is TGTGCCAGTAGCCGGGATGGGGCTCGGGAGACCCAGTACTTC.

This clonotype was counted at least ten times. The rearrangement joins TRBV4-3 to TRBJ1-1; D remains ambiguous. Trimming pared 0 bases from V and 6 bases from J, leaving 11 bases between. CDR1 LGHNA and CDR2 YSLEER come from the germline V gene. The CDR3 totals 14 residues. CDR3 nucleotides: TGCGCCAGCAGCCAAGATCTTAATGGGGCTGAAGCTTTCTTT. Amino acids: CASSQDLNGAEAFF.

Comment on this clonotype: Possible read error: a much larger clone is one base away. V usage is TRBV29-1 and J usage is TRBJ2-3; 13 bases are a match to TRBD2. The CDR3 is 15 amino acids. Germline loops: CDR1 SQVTM, CDR2 ANQGSEA. V lost 8 bases and J lost 1; bases outside the gene matches: 6. As DNA, the CDR3 is TGCAGCTTAACCGGGACTAGCGGGGGCACAGATACGCAGTATTTT. It codes for CSLTGTSGGTDTQYF.

This clonotype was counted ten times or more. The gene calls are TRBV28 and TRBJ1-5; no clear D. The germline V and J ends were trimmed by 2 bases and 7 bases, with 15 bases remaining between them. CDR1 MDHEN and CDR2 SYDVKM come from the germline V gene. The CDR3 spans 15 residues. The CDR3 sequence is CASSLQTNTKQPQHF. As DNA, the CDR3 is TGTGCCAGCAGTTTACAGACGAATACCAAGCAGCCCCAGCATTTT.

The chain uses TRBV4-3 and TRBJ2-2; 15 bases fit TRBD2. V shed 0 bases and J 4 bases; nucleotides not matched to a gene: 6. CDR3 length: 19 residues. Looked up from germline, CDR1 is LGHNA and CDR2 is YSLEER. The CDR3 DNA sequence: TGCGCCAGCAGCCAAGACCCGGGACTAGCGGGAGGTAGCACCGGGGAGCTGTTTTTT. Amino acids: CASSQDPGLAGGSTGELFF.

Comments on this clonotype: Possible read error: a much larger clone is one base away. This sequence joins TRBV3-1 and TRBJ2-1, with D unresolved. The CDR3 spans 14 residues. CDR1 is LGHDT, CDR2 YNNKEL, per germline (reference sequence). The CDR3, as DNA: TGTGCCAGCAGCCAAGAAATCGTCCGCAATAAGCAGTTCTTC. It codes for CASSQEIVRNKQFF.

Ten or more counts support this clonotype. This chain uses TRBV20-1 with TRBJ1-4; D unclear. Germline values: CDR1 DFQATT, CDR2 SNEGSKA (reference sequence). V was shortened by 8 bases and J by 3 bases, with 10 bases between the two germline ends. The CDR3 covers 12 residues. The DNA for the CDR3 is TGCAGTCCTTTGATTTCTAATGAAAAACTGTTTTTT. Encoded protein: CSPLISNEKLFF.

A word on this clonotype: A single base separates this from a much larger clone, so it may be a read error. This CDR3 reads CSPSGADYGYTF. The CDR3 nucleotides are TGCAGTCCTTCAGGGGCGGACTATGGCTACACCTTC. This chain links TRBV20-1 with TRBJ1-2, with a tentative D call TRBD1 (6 bases). Germline-derived CDR1 and CDR2 are DFQATT and SNEGSKA (reference sequence). CDR3 length equals 12 residues. Between the trimmed V and J ends, which lost 8 bases and 3 bases, there was a span of 13 bases.